The text below deals with one T cell receptor beta chain. The entry originates in a study of tumor-infiltrating lymphocytes in localized non-small cell lung cancer. Study as a whole: Several tumor histologies, both smoking statuses, and some post-neoadjuvant chemotherapy samples were included.

TCRdb keeps only in-frame clones here, not all; method: immunoSEQ multiplex PCR. Found here are roughly 6,800 clones, roughly 63% of them singletons; the top ten hold 10% to 15%. The germline gives CDR1 MNHNY, CDR2 SVGAGI (reference sequence). The CDR3 has 15 amino acids. V shed 5 bases and J shed 0 bases, with 13 bases lying between them. The gene calls are TRBV6-6 and TRBJ1-1; no definite D call. The receptor comes from a human donor with non-small cell lung cancer. The sequenced material came from uninvolved lung tissue not adjacent to the tumor. In DNA form, the CDR3 reads TGTGCCAGCAGTCAACCACTACCCTTGAACACTGAAGCTTTCTTT. Encoded protein: CASSQPLPLNTEAFF.